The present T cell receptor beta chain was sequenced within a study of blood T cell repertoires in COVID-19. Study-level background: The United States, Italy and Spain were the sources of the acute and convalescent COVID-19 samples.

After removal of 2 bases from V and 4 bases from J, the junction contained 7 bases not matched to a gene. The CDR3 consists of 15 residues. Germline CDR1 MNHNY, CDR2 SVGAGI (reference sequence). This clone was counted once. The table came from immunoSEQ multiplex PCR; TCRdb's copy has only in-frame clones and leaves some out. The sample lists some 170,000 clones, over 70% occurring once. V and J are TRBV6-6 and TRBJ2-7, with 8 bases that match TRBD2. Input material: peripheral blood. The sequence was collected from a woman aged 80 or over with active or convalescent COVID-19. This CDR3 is CASSYGQRGTYEQYF. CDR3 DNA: TGTGCCAGCAGTTACGGCCAGCGGGGGACTTACGAGCAGTACTTC.